A single sample gave rise to the 25 T cell receptor beta chains below, sequenced in a study of tumor-infiltrating lymphocytes in primary liver carcinoma. The investigators made TCR beta cDNA from approximately 0.5 ug total RNA, using a constant-region primer. Libraries for TCR beta were built through three nested multiplex PCR rounds, which together made up a slightly modified ARM-PCR procedure. Running about 11 cycles apiece, the first two PCR rounds relied on TRBV1-TRBV30 forward primers together with a C-beta reverse primer. TCRdb processed the multiplex PCR reads anew with MiXCR; each CDR3 protein has one entry. The data show 80,000 to 100,000 distinct CDR3 sequences, with roughly 70% seen just once and roughly 27% held by the top ten. Joint extraction of RNA and DNA used 20-30 mg of bulk tissue that was unsorted. Sequencing was performed on tumor-adjacent normal liver tissue. Receptors were obtained from a man aged 35-49 years with primary liver carcinoma and hepatitis B virus infection.

A few counts support this clonotype. Its ends do not fully match the called genes, so a read error is possible. The chain combines TRBV11-2 with TRBJ2-7, with TRBD2 identical over 8 bases. From germline, CDR1 is SGHAT and CDR2 FQNNGV. The CDR3 has 13 amino acids. The CDR3 loop is CARRVAGTYEQYF. CDR3 DNA sequence: TGTGCCAGGAGGGTAGCGGGAACCTACGAGCAGTATTTC.

This clonotype was recorded only once. A read error is possible here, since a much larger clone lies one base away. The V call is TRBV5-4, the J call TRBJ2-6, with TRBD1 matching over 8 bases. Germline loops: CDR1 SGHNT, CDR2 YYREEE (reference sequence). The CDR3 is 17 residues long. Here the CDR3 DNA reads TGTGCCAGCAGCCGGGGGACAGGCCCCTCGGGGGCCAACGTCCTGATTTTC. Protein: CASSRGTGPSGANVLIF.

J is TRBJ2-5 and V is TRBV11-2; D call uncertain. Germline V gene sequence: CDR1 SGHAT, CDR2 FQNNGV. V lost 3 bases and J 2 bases, leaving 16 bases between the germline ends. CDR3 length equals 16 residues. The DNA of the CDR3 is TGTGCCAGCAGCTTTTCCCACGGTACCGGACAAGAGACCCAGTACTTC. Translated: CASSFSHGTGQETQYF. Filled out from reference TRBV11-2 and TRBJ2-5, the complete variable domain reads EAGVAQSPRYKIIEKRQSVAFWCNPISGHATLYWYQQILGQGPKLLIQFQNNGVVDDSQLPKDRFSAERLKGVDSTLKIQPAKLEDSAVYLCASSFSHGTGQETQYFGPGTRLLVL.

At least ten counts were recorded for this clonotype. The chain links TRBV6-5 to TRBJ2-2, with D possibly being TRBD1 or TRBD2 (6 bases each). Per germline, CDR1 MNHEY and CDR2 SVGAGI. There are 17 residues in the CDR3. Trimming pared 6 bases from V and 0 bases from J, leaving 17 bases between. The CDR3 DNA follows: TGTGCCAGCAGCCTCCGGCCGGGGGCCTCGAACACCGGGGAGCTGTTTTTT. Residues: CASSLRPGASNTGELFF.

Worth noting for this clonotype: A single base separates this from a much larger clone, so it may be a read error. The chain couples TRBV7-9 to TRBJ2-3; TRBD2 matches 9 bases. This CDR3 comprises 14 residues. Germline CDR1 and CDR2: SEHNR and FQNEAQ (reference sequence). CDR3 amino acids: CASSFSGSQDMQYF. CDR3 DNA sequence: TGTGCCAGCAGCTTTAGCGGGAGTCAAGATATGCAGTATTTT.

This clonotype has ten or more counts. The chain combines TRBV6-6 with TRBJ2-2; D is undetermined. Deletions cut 5 bases from V and 6 bases from J, with 10 bases between. Germline CDR1 MNHNY, CDR2 SVGAGI (reference sequence). This CDR3 contains 13 residues. Here the CDR3 DNA reads TGTGCCAGCAGTCCCCTACCTGCCGGGGAGCTGTTTTTT. Amino acids: CASSPLPAGELFF.

Remarks on this clonotype: The junction shows a germline mismatch at one end, possibly a read error. This rearrangement joins TRBV11-2 to TRBJ2-1; D could derive from TRBD1 or TRBD2 (5 bases each). CDR3 length equals 15 residues. The V gene's germline CDR1 is SGHAT and CDR2 FQNNGV. CDR3: CASSLGGSSYYELFF. DNA for the CDR3: TGTGCCAGCAGCTTAGGGGGGAGCTCCTACTATGAGCTGTTCTTC.

This clonotype was detected many times. The rearrangement links TRBV6-5 to TRBJ1-1; 8 positions match TRBD1. CDR1 is MNHEY and CDR2 is SVGAGI in the germline V gene. Losses at the gene ends were 5 bases for V and 0 bases for J; bases not matched to a gene: 5. The CDR3 has 15 residues. The CDR3 spells CASSGRDRMNTEAFF. The CDR3 DNA follows: TGTGCCAGCAGTGGCCGGGACAGGATGAACACTGAAGCTTTCTTT.

CDR3 loop: CASSSEGYEQYF. CDR3 in DNA: TGTGCCAGCAGCTCGGAAGGCTACGAGCAGTACTTC. The V and J genes are TRBV5-6 and TRBJ2-7; no reliable D call. The CDR3 runs 12 residues. From germline, CDR1 is SGHDT and CDR2 YYEEEE. V gave up 3 bases and J gave up 3 bases, with 7 bases separating them. Drawing the rest from reference TRBV5-6 and TRBJ2-7, the complete variable domain is DAGVTQSPTHLIKTRGQQVTLRCSPKSGHDTVSWYQQALGQGPQFIFQYYEEEERQRGNFPDRFSGHQFPNYSSELNVNALLLGDSALYLCASSSEGYEQYFGPGTRLTVT.

In the case of this clonotype: A read error is possible here, since a much larger clone lies one base away. This chain uses TRBV7-9 with TRBJ2-3, with 8 bases aligning to TRBD2. The CDR3 is 15 residues long. CDR1 is SEHNR, CDR2 FQNEAQ, per germline (reference sequence). The DNA for the CDR3 is TGTGCCAACAGCTTAGCGGGGTCTCGCACAGATACGCAGTATTTT. Amino acid sequence: CANSLAGSRTDTQYF.

This clonotype has at least ten counts. V usage is TRBV4-2 and J usage is TRBJ1-4; 7 bases match TRBD1. V lost 4 bases, J lost 14 bases, and 10 bases stayed unmatched. CDR3 size: 13 residues. Germline V gene sequence: CDR1 LGHNA, CDR2 YNFKEQ. Here the CDR3 reads CASSPTGAPGLFF. The CDR3 nucleotides are TGTGCCAGCAGCCCTACAGGGGCCCCGGGGCTGTTTTTT.

This clonotype was picked up one time. A much larger clone lies a single base off, so this may be a read error. This chain links TRBV14 with TRBJ2-5; D call uncertain. The CDR3 sequence is 12 residues long. The germline gives CDR1 SGHDN, CDR2 FVKESK. The CDR3 DNA is TGTGCCGGCAGCTCCCTCGGCGAGACCCAGTACTTC. Translation gives CAGSSLGETQYF.

For this clonotype: One end of the junction varies from germline; a read error may be responsible. The chain recombines TRBV5-1 with TRBJ2-3, with 10 bases that match TRBD2. This CDR3 region has 15 residues. The germline CDR1 and CDR2 sequences are SGHRS and YFSETQ. As DNA, the CDR3 is TGCGCCAGCAGCTTACTAGCGGGAAGCACAGATATGCAGTATTTT. Residues: CASSLLAGSTDMQYF.

V is TRBV30 and J is TRBJ2-7; D assignment may be TRBD1 or TRBD2 (6 bases each). Looked up from germline, CDR1 is GTSNPN and CDR2 is SVGIG (reference sequence). The CDR3 runs 13 residues. V shed 2 bases and J shed 0 bases, with 8 bases lying between them. The CDR3 DNA reads TGTGCCTGGAGTCGGGGGCTCTCCTACGAGCAGTACTTC. Its translation: CAWSRGLSYEQYF. The variable domain in full, completed from reference TRBV30 and TRBJ2-7, reads SQTIHQWPATLVQPVGSPLSLECTVEGTSNPNLYWYRQAAGRGLQLLFYSVGIGQISSEVPQNLSASRPQDRQFILSSKKLLLSDSGFYLCAWSRGLSYEQYFGPGTRLTVT.

The genes are TRBV19 and TRBJ1-4, with D possibly TRBD1 on 6 matching bases. The V gene's germline CDR1 is LNHDA and CDR2 SQIVND (reference sequence). The CDR3 runs to 14 residues. V lost 5 bases and J 3 bases, leaving 10 bases between the germline ends. This chain's CDR3 is CASSPRTANEKLFF. The DNA for the CDR3 is TGTGCCAGTAGTCCCCGGACAGCTAATGAAAAACTGTTTTTT.

This clonotype was detected a few times. A much larger clone sits a single nucleotide away, making a read error possible. The chain combines TRBV4-2 with TRBJ2-3; TRBD2 aligns across 8 bases. Germline assignment: CDR1 LGHNA and CDR2 YNFKEQ. The CDR3 runs 17 residues. CDR3 in DNA: TGTACCAGCAGCCAAGAGGGAGCGGGAGAAAACACAGATACGCAGTATTTT. Translation gives CTSSQEGAGENTDTQYF.

The chain employs TRBV5-1 and TRBJ2-2; 7 bases match TRBD2. Germline V gene sequence: CDR1 SGHRS, CDR2 YFSETQ. V lost 4 bases to trimming and J lost 3 bases; unmatched junction nucleotides: 6. The CDR3 spans 15 residues. CDR3 sequence (DNA): TGCGCCAGCAGCCACAGCGGGACGGACACCGGGGAGCTGTTTTTT. Protein product: CASSHSGTDTGELFF.

About this clonotype itself: The junction differs from germline at one of its ends, possibly a read error. The chain employs TRBV6-1 and TRBJ2-3; D might be TRBD2 (6 bases). The CDR3 totals 12 residues. Germline assignment: CDR1 MNHNS and CDR2 SASEGT. CDR3 coding DNA: TGTGCCAGCAGGCAGACGGGGGATATGCAGTATTTT. This translates into CASRQTGDMQYF.

Turning to this clonotype: Germline is not matched at one junction end, which may reflect a read error. The rearrangement joins TRBV6-1 to TRBJ1-4; no firm D call. The germline V gene has CDR1 MNHNS and CDR2 SASEGT. The CDR3 consists of 14 residues. CDR3 DNA sequence: TGTGCCAGCGCCGAAGGTACAGTTAATGAAAAGCTGTCTTTT. This gives the protein CASAEGTVNEKLSF.

The genes are TRBV30 and TRBJ2-3; D is perhaps TRBD1 (5 bases). Trimming removed 5 bases from V and 3 bases from J, with 21 bases in between. CDR1 and CDR2 (germline): GTSNPN, SVGIG (reference sequence). The CDR3 totals 16 residues. The CDR3 nucleotides read TGTGCCTGGGAGGTCCCAGGGTTTGGAGAGACAGATACGCAGTATTTT. Residues: CAWEVPGFGETDTQYF. Using reference TRBV30 and TRBJ2-3 for the parts outside the CDR3, the full variable domain is SQTIHQWPATLVQPVGSPLSLECTVEGTSNPNLYWYRQAAGRGLQLLFYSVGIGQISSEVPQNLSASRPQDRQFILSSKKLLLSDSGFYLCAWEVPGFGETDTQYFGPGTRLTVL.

V and J are TRBV15 and TRBJ2-1; D not certain. The CDR3 length is 15 residues. Germline V gives CDR1 LNHNV, CDR2 YYDKDF (reference sequence). V lost 1 base, J lost 4 bases, and 11 bases lay in between. The DNA for the CDR3 is TGTGCCACCAGCAGAGTAGTGAGAGCTTACAATGAGCAGTTCTTC. Translated: CATSRVVRAYNEQFF.

In the case of this clonotype: A much larger clone is a single base away; this may be a read error. V usage is TRBV5-4 and J usage is TRBJ1-1, with D hard to call. Per germline, CDR1 SGHNT and CDR2 YYREEE (reference sequence). The CDR3 contains 15 residues. Trimming pared 3 bases from V and 4 bases from J, leaving 16 bases between. CDR3 sequence reads: CASSSALTVGTEAFF. The CDR3 DNA is TGTGCCAGCAGCTCTGCCTTGACCGTTGGCACTGAAGCTTTCTTT.

In the case of this clonotype: A much bigger clone sits one base away, suggesting this may be a read error. In nucleotides, the CDR3 is TGTGCCAACAGCCAGACTAGCGGGATTACCGGGGAGCTGTTTTTT. Encoded protein: CANSQTSGITGELFF. This sequence joins TRBV6-5 and TRBJ2-2; 11 positions agree with TRBD2. The V segment lost 10 bases and the J segment 5 bases; nucleotides outside the gene matches: 9. Germline CDR1 reads MNHEY; CDR2 reads SVGAGI. This CDR3 region has 15 residues.

The chain uses TRBV30 and TRBJ2-5; 10 positions match TRBD2. The CDR3 spans 15 residues. Germline assignment: CDR1 GTSNPN and CDR2 SVGIG (reference sequence). Germline trimming cut 5 bases from V and 1 base from J; bases unmatched to any gene: 7. The CDR3 sequence is CAWELTSGLQETQYF. In nucleotides, the CDR3 is TGTGCCTGGGAGCTGACTAGCGGGCTCCAAGAGACCCAGTACTTC.

The V gene is TRBV6-5, the J gene TRBJ2-3; 7 nucleotides align to TRBD1. J was trimmed by 6 bases and V by 9 bases; bases with no gene match: 21. This CDR3 is 17 amino acids long. Germline CDR1 reads MNHEY; CDR2 reads SVGAGI. CDR3 in amino acids: CASRRGGPGQPTDTQYF. The CDR3 DNA reads TGTGCCAGTAGACGAGGCGGGCCGGGACAGCCAACCGATACGCAGTATTTT.